The sample holds a few counts of the clone carrying this T cell receptor (beta chain). Its matching antigen is unknown. The second PCR ran about 6 to 11 cycles with a sample-barcoded 5' primer and J-beta primers. TCRdb re-called the 5' RACE reads with MiXCR, one entry per CDR3 protein. Here the sample spans roughly 1.6 million distinct CDR3 sequences, roughly 32% being singletons. The entry originates in a study of blood T cells in healthy people across ages. Study results and caveats: Any changes in expanded clonotypes were possibly confounded, as donor CMV status remained unknown. Per-million-T-cell TCR beta diversity fell roughly linearly with age. TCR beta diversity tracked closely with naive T cell percentage.

Peripheral blood samples of roughly 9.9 milliliters were drawn from each donor. Losses at the gene ends were 3 bases for V and 2 bases for J; bases not matched to a gene: 9. The germline V gene has CDR1 SGHRS and CDR2 YFSETQ. The length of the CDR3 is 17 residues. The sequence derives from a woman aged 25 to 39 in good health. The material sequenced was blood. The genes are TRBV5-1 and TRBJ2-1, with 9 bases fitting TRBD2. The CDR3 here is CASSSGLARSPYNEQFF. DNA for the CDR3: TGCGCCAGCAGCTCGGGACTAGCAAGGAGTCCCTACAATGAGCAGTTCTTC.